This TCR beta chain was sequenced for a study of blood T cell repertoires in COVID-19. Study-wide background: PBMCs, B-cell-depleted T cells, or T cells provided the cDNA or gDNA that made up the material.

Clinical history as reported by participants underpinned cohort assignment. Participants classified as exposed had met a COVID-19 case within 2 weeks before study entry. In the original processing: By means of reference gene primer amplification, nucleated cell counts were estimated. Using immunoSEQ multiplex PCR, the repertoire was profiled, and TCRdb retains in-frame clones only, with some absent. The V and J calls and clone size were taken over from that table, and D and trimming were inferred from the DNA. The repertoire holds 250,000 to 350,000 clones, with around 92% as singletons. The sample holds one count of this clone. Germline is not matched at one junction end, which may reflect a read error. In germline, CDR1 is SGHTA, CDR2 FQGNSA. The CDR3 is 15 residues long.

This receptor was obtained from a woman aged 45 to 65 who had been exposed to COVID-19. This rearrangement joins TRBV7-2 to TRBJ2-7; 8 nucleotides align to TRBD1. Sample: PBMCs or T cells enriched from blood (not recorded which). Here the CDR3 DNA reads TGTGCCAGTAGCTTAGGGGGGACAGGTGCCTACGAGCAGTACTTC. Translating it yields CASSLGGTGAYEQYF.